This paragraph covers one T cell receptor beta chain sequence. Its target is not known. Genomic DNA was employed as the template in profiling TCR beta VDJ and CDR3. TCRdb re-derived calls from the reads in MiXCR, one entry per CDR3 protein. This table holds tens of thousands of distinct CDR3 sequences, roughly 77% found once. The sample comes from a study of CD8+CD57+ T cells in acquired aplastic anemia. Looked up from germline, CDR1 is LNHDA and CDR2 is SQIVND (reference sequence). This CDR3 spans 15 amino acids. V shed 3 bases, J shed 2 bases, and the junction held 4 bases outside the gene matches. Study-wide results and caveats: Researchers report that about 28 CD8+ CDR3 sequences appeared in both patients and controls. Between the patient and control groups, CD8+ Simpson's diversity did not differ significantly.

Material for sequencing was sorted CD4+, CD8+, or CD8+CD57+ T cells (not recorded which) from PBMCs. This receptor was obtained from a human donor in good health, serving as a control. The gene calls are TRBV19 and TRBJ2-3, with TRBD1 identical over 8 bases. CDR3 bases: TGTGCCAGTAGTATCCGGGACAGGAACACAGATACGCAGTATTTT. Its translation is CASSIRDRNTDTQYF.